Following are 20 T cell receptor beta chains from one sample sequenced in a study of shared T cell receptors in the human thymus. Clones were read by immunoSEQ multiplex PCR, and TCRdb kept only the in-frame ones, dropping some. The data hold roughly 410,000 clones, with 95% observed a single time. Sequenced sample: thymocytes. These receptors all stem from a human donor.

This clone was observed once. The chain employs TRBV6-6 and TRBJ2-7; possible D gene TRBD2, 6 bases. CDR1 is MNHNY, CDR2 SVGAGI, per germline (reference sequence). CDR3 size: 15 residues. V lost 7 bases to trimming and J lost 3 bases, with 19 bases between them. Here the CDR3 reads CASTPKWGEVYEQYF. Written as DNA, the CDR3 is TGTGCCAGCACCCCAAAGTGGGGGGAGGTCTACGAGCAGTACTTC.

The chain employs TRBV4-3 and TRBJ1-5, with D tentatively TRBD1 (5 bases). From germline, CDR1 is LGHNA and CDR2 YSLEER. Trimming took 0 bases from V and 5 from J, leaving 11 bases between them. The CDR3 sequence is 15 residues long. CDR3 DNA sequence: TGCGCCAGCAGCCAAGAAGGGGCAGGCGATCAGCCCCAGCATTTT. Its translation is CASSQEGAGDQPQHF.

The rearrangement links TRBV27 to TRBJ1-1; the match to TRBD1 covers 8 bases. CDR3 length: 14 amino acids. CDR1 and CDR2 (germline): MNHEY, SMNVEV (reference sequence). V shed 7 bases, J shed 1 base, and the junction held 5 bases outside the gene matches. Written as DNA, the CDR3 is TGTGCCAGCACCCCCGGGACAGGGAACACTGAAGCTTTCTTT. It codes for CASTPGTGNTEAFF.

CDR3: CASSPPGVDETQYF. The CDR3 nucleotides are TGTGCCAGCTCACCACCAGGGGTAGACGAGACCCAGTACTTC. The J gene is TRBJ2-5, the V gene TRBV18; D might be TRBD1 (5 bases). The germline CDR1 and CDR2 sequences are KGHSH and LQKENI. Trimming left V 0 bases short and J 5 bases short, with 10 bases between. The CDR3 length is 14 residues.

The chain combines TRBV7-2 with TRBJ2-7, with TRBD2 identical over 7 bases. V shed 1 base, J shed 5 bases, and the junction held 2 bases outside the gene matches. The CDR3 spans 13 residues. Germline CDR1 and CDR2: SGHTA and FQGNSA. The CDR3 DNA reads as TGTGCCAGCAGCTTAGTGGGGACTAACGAGCAGTACTTC. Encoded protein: CASSLVGTNEQYF.

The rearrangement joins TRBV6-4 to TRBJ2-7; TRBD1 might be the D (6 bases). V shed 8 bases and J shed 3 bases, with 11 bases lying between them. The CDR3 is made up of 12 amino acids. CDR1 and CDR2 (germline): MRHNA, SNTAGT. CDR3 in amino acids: CASAGASYEQYF. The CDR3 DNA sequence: TGTGCCAGCGCAGGGGCGAGCTACGAGCAGTACTTC.

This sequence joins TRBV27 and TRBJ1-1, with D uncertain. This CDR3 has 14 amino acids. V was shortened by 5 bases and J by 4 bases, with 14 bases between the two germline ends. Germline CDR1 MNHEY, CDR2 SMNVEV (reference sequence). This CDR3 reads CASSPILVGTEAFF. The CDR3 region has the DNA TGTGCCAGCAGTCCTATTCTGGTGGGCACTGAAGCTTTCTTT.

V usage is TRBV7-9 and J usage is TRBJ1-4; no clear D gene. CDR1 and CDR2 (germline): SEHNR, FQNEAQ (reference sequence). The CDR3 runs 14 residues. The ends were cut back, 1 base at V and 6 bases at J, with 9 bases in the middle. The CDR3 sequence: CASSLDSEDEKLFF. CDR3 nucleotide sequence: TGTGCCAGCAGCTTAGACAGCGAGGATGAAAAACTGTTTTTT.

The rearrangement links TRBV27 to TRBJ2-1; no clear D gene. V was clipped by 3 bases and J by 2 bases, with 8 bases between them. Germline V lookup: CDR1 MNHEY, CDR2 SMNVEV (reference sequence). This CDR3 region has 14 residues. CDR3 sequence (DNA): TGTGCCAGCAGTTTGGGCAAAACCTACAATGAGCAGTTCTTC. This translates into CASSLGKTYNEQFF.

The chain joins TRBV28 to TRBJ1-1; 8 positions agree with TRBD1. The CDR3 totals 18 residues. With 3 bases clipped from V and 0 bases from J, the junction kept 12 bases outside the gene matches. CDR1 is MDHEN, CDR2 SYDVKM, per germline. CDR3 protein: CASSFKGTGWNMNTEAFF. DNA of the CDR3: TGTGCCAGCAGTTTTAAAGGGACAGGTTGGAACATGAACACTGAAGCTTTCTTT.

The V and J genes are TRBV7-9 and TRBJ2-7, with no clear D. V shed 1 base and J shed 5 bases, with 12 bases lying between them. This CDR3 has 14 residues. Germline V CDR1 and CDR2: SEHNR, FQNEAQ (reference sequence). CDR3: CASSLGPGLNEQYF. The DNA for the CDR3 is TGTGCCAGCAGCTTAGGGCCTGGTCTGAACGAGCAGTACTTC.

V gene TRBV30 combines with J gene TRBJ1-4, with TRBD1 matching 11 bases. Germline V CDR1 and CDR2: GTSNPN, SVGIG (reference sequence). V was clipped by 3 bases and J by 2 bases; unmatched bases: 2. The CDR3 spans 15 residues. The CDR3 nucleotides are TGTGCCTGGAGCGGACAGGGGGCGACTAATGAAAAACTGTTTTTT. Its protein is CAWSGQGATNEKLFF.

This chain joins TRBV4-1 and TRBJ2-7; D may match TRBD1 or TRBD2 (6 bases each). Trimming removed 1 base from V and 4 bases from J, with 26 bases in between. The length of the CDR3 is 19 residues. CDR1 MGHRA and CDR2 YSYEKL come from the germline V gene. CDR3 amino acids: CASSQGGPSGASPDYEQYF. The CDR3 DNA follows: TGCGCCAGCAGCCAAGGAGGGCCTTCGGGGGCCAGCCCGGATTACGAGCAGTACTTC.

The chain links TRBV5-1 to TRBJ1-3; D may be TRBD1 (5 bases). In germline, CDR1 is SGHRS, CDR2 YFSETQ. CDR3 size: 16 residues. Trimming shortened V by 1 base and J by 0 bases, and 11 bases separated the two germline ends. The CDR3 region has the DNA TGCGCCAGCAGCTTGAGGGGCAGAAGCTCTGGAAACACCATATATTTT. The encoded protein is CASSLRGRSSGNTIYF.

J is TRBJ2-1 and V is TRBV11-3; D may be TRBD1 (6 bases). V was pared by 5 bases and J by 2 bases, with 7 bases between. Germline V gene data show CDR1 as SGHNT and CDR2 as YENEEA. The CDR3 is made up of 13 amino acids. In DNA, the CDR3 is TGTGCCAGCAGCCGGGACACCTACAATGAGCAGTTCTTC. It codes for CASSRDTYNEQFF.

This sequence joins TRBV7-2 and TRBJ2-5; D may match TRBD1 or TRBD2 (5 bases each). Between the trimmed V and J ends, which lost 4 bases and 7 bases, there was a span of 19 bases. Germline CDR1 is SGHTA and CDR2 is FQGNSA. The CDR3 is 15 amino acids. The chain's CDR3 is CASSSPLGTSWTQYF. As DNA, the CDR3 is TGTGCCAGCAGCTCCCCTTTGGGGACCTCATGGACCCAGTACTTC. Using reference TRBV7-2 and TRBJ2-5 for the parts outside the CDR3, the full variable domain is GAGVSQSPSNKVTEKGKDVELRCDPISGHTALYWYRQSLGQGLEFLIYFQGNSAPDKSGLPSDRFSAERTGGSVSTLTIQRTQQEDSAVYLCASSSPLGTSWTQYFGPGTRLLVL.

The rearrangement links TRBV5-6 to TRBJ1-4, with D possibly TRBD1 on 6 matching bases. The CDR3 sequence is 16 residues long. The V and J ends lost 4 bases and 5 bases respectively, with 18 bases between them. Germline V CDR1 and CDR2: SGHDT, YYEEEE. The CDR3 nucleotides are TGTGCCAGCAGCAGCGAAGGGGACATCGAGAATGAAAAACTGTTTTTT. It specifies CASSSEGDIENEKLFF. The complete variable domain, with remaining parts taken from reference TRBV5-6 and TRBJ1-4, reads DAGVTQSPTHLIKTRGQQVTLRCSPKSGHDTVSWYQQALGQGPQFIFQYYEEEERQRGNFPDRFSGHQFPNYSSELNVNALLLGDSALYLCASSSEGDIENEKLFFGSGTQLSVL.

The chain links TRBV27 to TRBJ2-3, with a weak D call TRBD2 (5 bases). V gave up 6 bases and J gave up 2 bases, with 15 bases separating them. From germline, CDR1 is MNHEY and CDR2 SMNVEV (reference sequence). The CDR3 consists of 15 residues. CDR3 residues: CASRLGGHITDTQYF. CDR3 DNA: TGTGCCAGCAGACTCGGCGGGCATATCACAGATACGCAGTATTTT.

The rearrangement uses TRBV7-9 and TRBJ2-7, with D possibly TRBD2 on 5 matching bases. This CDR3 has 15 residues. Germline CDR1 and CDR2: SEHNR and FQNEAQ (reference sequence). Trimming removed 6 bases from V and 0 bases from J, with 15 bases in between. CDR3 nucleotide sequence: TGTGCCAGCAGTCTCTGCGTAGGGAGCTCCTACGAGCAGTACTTC. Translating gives CASSLCVGSSYEQYF.

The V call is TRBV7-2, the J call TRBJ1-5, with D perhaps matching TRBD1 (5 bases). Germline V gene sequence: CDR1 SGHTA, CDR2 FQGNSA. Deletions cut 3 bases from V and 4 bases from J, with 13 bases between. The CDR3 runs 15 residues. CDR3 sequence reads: CASSFTGTPNQPQHF. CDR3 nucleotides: TGTGCCAGCAGCTTCACCGGGACCCCAAATCAGCCCCAGCATTTT.